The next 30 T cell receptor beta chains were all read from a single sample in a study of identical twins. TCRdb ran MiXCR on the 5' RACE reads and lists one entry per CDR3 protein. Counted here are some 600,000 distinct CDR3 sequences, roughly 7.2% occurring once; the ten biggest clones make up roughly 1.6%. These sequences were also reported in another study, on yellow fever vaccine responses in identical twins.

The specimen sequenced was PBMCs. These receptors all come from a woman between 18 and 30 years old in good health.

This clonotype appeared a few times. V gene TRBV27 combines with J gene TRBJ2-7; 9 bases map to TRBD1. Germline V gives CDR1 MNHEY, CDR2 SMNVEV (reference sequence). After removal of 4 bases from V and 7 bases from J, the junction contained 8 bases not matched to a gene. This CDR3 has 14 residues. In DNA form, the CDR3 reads TGTGCCAGCAGTTCCGGGACAGGGCTTAGGGAGCAGTACTTC. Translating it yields CASSSGTGLREQYF.

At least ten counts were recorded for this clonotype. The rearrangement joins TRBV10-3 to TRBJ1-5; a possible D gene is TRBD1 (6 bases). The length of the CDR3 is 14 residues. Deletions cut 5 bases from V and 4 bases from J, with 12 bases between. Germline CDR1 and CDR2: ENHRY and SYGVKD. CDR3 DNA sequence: TGTGCCATCAGTACCGACAGGTCAAATCAGCCCCAGCATTTT. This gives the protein CAISTDRSNQPQHF.

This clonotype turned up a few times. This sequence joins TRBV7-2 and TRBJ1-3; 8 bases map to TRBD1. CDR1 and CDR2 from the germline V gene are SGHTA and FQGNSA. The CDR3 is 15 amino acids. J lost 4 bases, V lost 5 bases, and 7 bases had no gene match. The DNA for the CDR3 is TGTGCCAGCAGCCCTCGACAGGGGTCGGGAAACACCATATATTTT. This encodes CASSPRQGSGNTIYF.

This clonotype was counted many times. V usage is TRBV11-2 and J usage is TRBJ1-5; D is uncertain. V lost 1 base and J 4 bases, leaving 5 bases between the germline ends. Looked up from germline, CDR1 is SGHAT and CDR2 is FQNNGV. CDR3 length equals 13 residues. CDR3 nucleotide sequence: TGTGCCAGCAGCTTAGTAGAGAATCAGCCCCAGCATTTT. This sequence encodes CASSLVENQPQHF. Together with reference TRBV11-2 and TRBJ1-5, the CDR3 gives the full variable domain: EAGVAQSPRYKIIEKRQSVAFWCNPISGHATLYWYQQILGQGPKLLIQFQNNGVVDDSQLPKDRFSAERLKGVDSTLKIQPAKLEDSAVYLCASSLVENQPQHFGDGTRLSIL.

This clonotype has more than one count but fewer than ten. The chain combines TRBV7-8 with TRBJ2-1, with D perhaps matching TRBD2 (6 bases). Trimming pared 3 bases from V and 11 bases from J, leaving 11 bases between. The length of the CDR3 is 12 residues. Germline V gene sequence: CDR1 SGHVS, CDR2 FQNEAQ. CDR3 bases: TGTGCCAGCAGCTTGATGGACTACAAGCAGTTCTTC. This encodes CASSLMDYKQFF.

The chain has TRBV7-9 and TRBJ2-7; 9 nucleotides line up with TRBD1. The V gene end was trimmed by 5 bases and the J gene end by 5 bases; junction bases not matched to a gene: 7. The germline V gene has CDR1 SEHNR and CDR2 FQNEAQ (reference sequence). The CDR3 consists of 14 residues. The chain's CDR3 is CASSDRGGADEQYF. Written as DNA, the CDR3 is TGTGCCAGCAGCGACAGGGGGGGGGCCGACGAGCAGTACTTC. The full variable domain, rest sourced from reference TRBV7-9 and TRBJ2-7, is DTGVSQNPRHKITKRGQNVTFRCDPISEHNRLYWYRQTLGQGPEFLTYFQNEAQLEKSRLLSDRFSAERPKGSFSTLEIQRTEQGDSAMYLCASSDRGGADEQYFGPGTRLTVT.

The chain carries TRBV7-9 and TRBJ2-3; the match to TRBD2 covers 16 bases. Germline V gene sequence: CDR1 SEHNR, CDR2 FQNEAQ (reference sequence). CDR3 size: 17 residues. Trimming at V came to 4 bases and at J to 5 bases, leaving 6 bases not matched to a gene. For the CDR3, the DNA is TGTGCCAGCAGCTCAGGGACTAGCGGGAGGGCCGAAGATACGCAGTATTTT. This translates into CASSSGTSGRAEDTQYF.

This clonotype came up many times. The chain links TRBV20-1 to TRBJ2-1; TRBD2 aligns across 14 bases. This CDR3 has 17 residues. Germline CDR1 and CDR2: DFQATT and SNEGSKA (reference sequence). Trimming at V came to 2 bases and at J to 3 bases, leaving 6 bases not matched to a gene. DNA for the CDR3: TGCAGTGCTAGAACGGGACTAGCGGGAGTTGGCTACAATGAGCAGTTCTTC. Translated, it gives CSARTGLAGVGYNEQFF.

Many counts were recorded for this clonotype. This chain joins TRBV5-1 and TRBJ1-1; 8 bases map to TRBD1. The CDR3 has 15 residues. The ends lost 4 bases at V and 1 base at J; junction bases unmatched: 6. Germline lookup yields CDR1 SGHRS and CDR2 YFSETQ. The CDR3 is CASSEQGAENTEAFF. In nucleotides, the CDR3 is TGCGCCAGCAGCGAGCAGGGGGCTGAGAACACTGAAGCTTTCTTT.

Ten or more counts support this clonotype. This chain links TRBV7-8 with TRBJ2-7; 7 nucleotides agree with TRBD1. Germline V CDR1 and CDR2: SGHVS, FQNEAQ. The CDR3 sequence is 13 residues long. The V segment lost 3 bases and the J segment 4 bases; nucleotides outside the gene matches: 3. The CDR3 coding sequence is TGTGCCAGCAGCTTGGACAGGCAGTACGAGCAGTACTTC. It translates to CASSLDRQYEQYF.

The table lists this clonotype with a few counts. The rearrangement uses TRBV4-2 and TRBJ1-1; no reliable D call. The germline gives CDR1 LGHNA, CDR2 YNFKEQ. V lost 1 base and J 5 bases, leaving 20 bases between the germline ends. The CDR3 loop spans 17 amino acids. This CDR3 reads CASSQVALVSGNTEAFF. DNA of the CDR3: TGTGCCAGCAGCCAAGTAGCCCTGGTCAGTGGGAATACTGAAGCTTTCTTT.

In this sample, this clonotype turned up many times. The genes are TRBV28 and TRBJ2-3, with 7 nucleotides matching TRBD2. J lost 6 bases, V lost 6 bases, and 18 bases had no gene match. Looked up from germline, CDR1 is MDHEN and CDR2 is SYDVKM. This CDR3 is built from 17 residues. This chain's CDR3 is CASSIGGWTSEGDTQYF. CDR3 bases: TGTGCCAGCAGCATCGGGGGGTGGACCTCAGAGGGGGATACGCAGTATTTT.

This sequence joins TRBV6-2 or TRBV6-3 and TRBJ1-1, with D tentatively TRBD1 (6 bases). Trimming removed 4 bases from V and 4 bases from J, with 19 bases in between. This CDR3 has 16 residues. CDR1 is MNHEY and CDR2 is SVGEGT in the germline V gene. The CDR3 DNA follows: TGTGCCAGCAGTTCATTTTACAGGGCCGGGGGCACTGAAGCTTTCTTT. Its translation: CASSSFYRAGGTEAFF.

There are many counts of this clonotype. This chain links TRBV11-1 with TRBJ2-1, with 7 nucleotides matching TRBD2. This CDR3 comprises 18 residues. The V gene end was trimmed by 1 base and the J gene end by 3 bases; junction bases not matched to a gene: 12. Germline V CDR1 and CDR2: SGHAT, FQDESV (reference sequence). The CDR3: CASSLGMLRGSLYNEQFF. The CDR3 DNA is TGTGCCAGCAGCTTAGGGATGTTGCGGGGGTCCCTCTACAATGAGCAGTTCTTC.

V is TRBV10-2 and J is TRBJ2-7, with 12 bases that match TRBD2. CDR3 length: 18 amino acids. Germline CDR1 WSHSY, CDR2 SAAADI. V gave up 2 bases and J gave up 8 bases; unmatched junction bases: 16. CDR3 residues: CASSEPPAGLAGRYKQYF. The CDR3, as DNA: TGCGCCAGCAGTGAGCCGCCCGCCGGACTAGCGGGACGGTACAAGCAGTACTTC.

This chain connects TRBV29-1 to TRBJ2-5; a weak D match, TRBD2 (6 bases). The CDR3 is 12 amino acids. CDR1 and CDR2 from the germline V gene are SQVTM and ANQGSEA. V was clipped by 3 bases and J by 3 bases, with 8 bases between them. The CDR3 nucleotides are TGCAGCGTTGACGGCGGGGAAGAGACCCAGTACTTC. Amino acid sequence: CSVDGGEETQYF. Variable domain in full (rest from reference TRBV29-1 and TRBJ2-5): SAVISQKPSRDICQRGTSLTIQCQVDSQVTMMFWYRQQPGQSLTLIATANQGSEATYESGFVIDKFPISRPNLTFSTLTVSNMSPEDSSIYLCSVDGGEETQYFGPGTRLLVL.

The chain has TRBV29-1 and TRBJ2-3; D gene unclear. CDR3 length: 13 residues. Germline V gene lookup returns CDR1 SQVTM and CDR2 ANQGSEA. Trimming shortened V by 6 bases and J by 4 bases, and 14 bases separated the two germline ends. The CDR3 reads CSVIRTAADTQYF. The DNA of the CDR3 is TGCAGCGTGATAAGAACGGCTGCAGATACGCAGTATTTT.

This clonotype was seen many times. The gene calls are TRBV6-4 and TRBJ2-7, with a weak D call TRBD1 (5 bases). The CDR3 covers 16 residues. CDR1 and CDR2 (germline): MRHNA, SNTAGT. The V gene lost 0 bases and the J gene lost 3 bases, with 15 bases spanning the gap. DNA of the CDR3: TGTGCCAGCAGTGACTCGATAGGCAGGGATAACTACGAGCAGTACTTC. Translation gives CASSDSIGRDNYEQYF.

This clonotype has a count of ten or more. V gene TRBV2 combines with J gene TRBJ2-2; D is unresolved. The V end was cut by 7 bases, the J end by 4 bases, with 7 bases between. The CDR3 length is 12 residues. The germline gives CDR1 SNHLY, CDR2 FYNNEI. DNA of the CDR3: TGTGCCAGCATGGACCTCACCGGGGAGCTGTTTTTT. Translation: CASMDLTGELFF.

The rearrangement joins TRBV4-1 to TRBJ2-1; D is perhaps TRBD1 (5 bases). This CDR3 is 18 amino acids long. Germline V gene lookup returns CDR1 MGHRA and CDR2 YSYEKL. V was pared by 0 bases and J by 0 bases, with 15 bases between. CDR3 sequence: CASSQDEWQGSSYNEQFF. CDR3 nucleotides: TGCGCCAGCAGCCAAGATGAATGGCAGGGAAGCTCCTACAATGAGCAGTTCTTC.

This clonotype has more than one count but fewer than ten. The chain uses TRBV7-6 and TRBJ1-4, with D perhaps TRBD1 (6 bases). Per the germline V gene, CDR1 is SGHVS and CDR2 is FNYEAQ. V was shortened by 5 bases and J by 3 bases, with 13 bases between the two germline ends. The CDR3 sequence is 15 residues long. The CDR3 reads CASSAQAGANEKLFF. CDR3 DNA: TGTGCCAGCAGCGCCCAAGCAGGGGCTAATGAAAAACTGTTTTTT.

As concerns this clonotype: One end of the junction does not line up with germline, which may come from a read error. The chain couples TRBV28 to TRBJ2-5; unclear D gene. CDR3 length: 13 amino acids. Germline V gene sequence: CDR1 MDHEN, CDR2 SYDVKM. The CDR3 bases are TGTGCCAGCAGTTTAGCAGGCCAAAAGACCCAGTACTTC. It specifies CASSLAGQKTQYF.

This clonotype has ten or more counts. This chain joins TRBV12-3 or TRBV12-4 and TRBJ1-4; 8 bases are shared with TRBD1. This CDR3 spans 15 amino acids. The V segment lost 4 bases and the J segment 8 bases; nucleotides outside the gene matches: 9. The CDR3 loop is CASSSPRTGREKLFF. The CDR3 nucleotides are TGTGCCAGCAGTTCCCCCCGGACAGGGCGAGAAAAACTGTTTTTT.

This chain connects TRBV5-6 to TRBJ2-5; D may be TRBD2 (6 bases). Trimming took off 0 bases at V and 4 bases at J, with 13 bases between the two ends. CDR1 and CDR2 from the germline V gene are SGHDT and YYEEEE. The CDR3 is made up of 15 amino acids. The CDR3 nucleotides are TGTGCCAGCAGCTTGGGCAGGGCGGAGGGAGAGACCCAGTACTTC. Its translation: CASSLGRAEGETQYF.

The CDR3 nucleotides are TGCAGTGCTCAAACTAGCGGGAGCTCTTTTGAGCAGTTCTTC. The encoded protein is CSAQTSGSSFEQFF. The J gene is TRBJ2-1, the V gene TRBV20-1, with TRBD2 matching over 11 bases. The CDR3 has 14 residues. The germline gives CDR1 DFQATT, CDR2 SNEGSKA (reference sequence). The trim removed 5 bases at V and 9 bases at J, leaving 9 bases unmatched.

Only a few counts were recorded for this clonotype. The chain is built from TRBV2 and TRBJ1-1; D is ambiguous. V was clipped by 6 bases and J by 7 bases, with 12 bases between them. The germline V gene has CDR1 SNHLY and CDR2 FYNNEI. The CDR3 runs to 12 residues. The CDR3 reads CASRDGRLEAFF. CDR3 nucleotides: TGTGCCAGCAGGGACGGACGCCTTGAAGCTTTCTTT.

CDR3 amino acids: CASSRLERTKNIQYF. The CDR3 region has the DNA TGTGCCAGCAGTCGGCTTGAGCGGACAAAAAACATTCAGTACTTC. This chain joins TRBV27 and TRBJ2-4; D possibly uses TRBD1 or TRBD2 (5 bases each). The germline gives CDR1 MNHEY, CDR2 SMNVEV (reference sequence). The CDR3 extends over 15 amino acids. Trimming pared 5 bases from V and 4 bases from J, leaving 15 bases between.

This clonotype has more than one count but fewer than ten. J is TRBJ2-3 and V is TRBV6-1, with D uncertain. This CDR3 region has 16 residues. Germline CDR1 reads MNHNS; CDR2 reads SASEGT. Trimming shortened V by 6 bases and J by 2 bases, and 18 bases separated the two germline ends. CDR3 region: CASRLRRPPHTDTQYF. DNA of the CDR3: TGTGCCAGCAGACTACGCAGACCCCCACACACAGATACGCAGTATTTT.

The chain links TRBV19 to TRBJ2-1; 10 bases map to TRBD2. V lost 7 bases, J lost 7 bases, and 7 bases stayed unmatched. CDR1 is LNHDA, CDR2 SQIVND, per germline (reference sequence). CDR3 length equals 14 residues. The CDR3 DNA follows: TGTGCCAGTAAAGGGTCTAGCGGGAGTAATGAGCAGTTCTTC. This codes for CASKGSSGSNEQFF.

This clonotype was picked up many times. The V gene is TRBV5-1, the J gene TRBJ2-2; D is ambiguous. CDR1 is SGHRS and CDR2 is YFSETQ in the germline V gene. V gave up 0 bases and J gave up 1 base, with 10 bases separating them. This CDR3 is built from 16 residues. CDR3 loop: CASSLAEVRNTGELFF. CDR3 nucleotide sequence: TGCGCCAGCAGCTTGGCCGAGGTTCGGAACACCGGGGAGCTGTTTTTT.